The sequence of this TCR beta chain was determined in a study of regulatory T cells in long-lasting Graves disease. Overall study context: The criterion for persistent Graves' disease was over 5 years of antithyroid drugs with positive TSH receptor antibodies. Broader study findings: Not thyroid tissue but only peripheral blood was studied. Among persistent patients, a larger number of public clonotypes were shared (approximately 3,000) than among newly diagnosed patients (966).

The germline CDR1 and CDR2 sequences are SQVTM and ANQGSEA. CDR3 length: 17 amino acids. J was trimmed by 1 base and V by 0 bases; bases with no gene match: 11. Libraries of TCR beta came from iRepertoire HTBI primers plus Arm-PCR of CDR3 regions. TCRdb re-called the multiplex PCR reads with MiXCR, one entry per CDR3 protein. This table holds about 430,000 distinct CDR3 sequences, roughly 21% found once. In the case of this clonotype: Its antigen is still unknown.

Indicated time point: persistent/refractory GD, antithyroid drugs over 5 years with positive TRAb. PBMC-extracted RNA yielded the TCR library. The sample in question was peripheral blood mononuclear cells (PBMCs), obtained when the disease was refractory, from a patient treated with antithyroid drugs. The V gene is TRBV29-1, the J gene TRBJ2-5, with 7 bases matching TRBD1. The receptor was isolated from a female donor with Graves disease. This CDR3 reads CSVEDILGTVVQETQYF. The CDR3 DNA is TGCAGCGTTGAAGATATCCTTGGGACAGTTGTCCAAGAGACCCAGTACTTC.